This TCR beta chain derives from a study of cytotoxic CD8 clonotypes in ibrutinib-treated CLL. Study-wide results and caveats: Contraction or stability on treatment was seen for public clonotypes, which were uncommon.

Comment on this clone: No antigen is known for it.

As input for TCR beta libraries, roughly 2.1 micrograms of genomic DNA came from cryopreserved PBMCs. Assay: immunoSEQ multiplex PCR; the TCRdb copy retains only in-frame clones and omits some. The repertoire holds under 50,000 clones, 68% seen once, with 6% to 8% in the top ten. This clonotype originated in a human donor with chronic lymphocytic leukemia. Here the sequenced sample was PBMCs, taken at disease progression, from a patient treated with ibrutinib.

CDR3 coding DNA: TGCGCCAGCGGGACTCGTTTAGGTCATGAGCAGTTCTTC. This sequence encodes CASGTRLGHEQFF. V is TRBV4-3 and J is TRBJ2-1, with D possibly being TRBD2 (6 bases). Germline lookup yields CDR1 LGHNA and CDR2 YSLEER. The CDR3 is 13 residues long. V shed 8 bases and J shed 8 bases, with 16 bases lying between them.